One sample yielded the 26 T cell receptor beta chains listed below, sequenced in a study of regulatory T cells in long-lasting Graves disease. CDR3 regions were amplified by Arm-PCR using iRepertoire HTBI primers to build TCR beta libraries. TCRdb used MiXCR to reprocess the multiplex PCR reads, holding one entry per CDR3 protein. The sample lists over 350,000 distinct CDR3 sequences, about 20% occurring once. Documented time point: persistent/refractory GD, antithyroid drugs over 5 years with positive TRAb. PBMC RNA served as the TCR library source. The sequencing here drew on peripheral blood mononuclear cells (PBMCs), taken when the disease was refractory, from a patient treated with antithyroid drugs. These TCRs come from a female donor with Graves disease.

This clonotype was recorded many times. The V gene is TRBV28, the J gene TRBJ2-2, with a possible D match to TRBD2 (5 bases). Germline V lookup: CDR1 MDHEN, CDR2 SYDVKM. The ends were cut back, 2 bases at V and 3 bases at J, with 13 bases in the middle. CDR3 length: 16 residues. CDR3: CASSLNPSIDTGELFF. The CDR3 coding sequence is TGTGCCAGCAGTTTAAACCCTAGCATTGACACCGGGGAGCTGTTTTTT.

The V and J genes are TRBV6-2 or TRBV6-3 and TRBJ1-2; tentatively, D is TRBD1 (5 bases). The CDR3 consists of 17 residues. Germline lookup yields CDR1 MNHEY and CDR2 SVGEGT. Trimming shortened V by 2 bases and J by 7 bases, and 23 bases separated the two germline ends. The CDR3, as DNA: TGTGCCAGCAGTTACGGGCAGACAGTTCCGCGGGCGTCTGGCTACACCTTC. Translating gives CASSYGQTVPRASGYTF.

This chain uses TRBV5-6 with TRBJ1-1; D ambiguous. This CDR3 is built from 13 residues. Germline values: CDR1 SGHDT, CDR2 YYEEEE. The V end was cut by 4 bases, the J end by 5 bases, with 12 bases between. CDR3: CASSLTDITEAFF. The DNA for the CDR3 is TGTGCCAGCAGCCTAACAGATATTACTGAAGCTTTCTTT.

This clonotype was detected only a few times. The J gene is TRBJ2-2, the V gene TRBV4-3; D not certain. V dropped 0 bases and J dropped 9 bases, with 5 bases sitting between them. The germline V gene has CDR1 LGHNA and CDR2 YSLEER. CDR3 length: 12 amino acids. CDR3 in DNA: TGCGCCAGCAGCCAAGATAGGAGGGAGCTGTTTTTT. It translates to CASSQDRRELFF.

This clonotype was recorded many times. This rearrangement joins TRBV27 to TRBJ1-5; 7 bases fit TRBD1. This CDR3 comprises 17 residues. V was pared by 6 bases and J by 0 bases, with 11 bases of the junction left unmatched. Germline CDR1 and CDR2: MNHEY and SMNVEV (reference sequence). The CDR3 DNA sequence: TGTGCCAGCAGATCCACCGGGACAGCATATAGCAATCAGCCCCAGCATTTT. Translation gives CASRSTGTAYSNQPQHF.

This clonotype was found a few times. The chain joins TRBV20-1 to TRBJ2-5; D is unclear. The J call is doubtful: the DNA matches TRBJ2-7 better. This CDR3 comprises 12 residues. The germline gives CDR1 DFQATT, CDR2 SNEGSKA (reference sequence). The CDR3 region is CSARALKYEQYF. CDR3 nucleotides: TGCAGTGCTAGAGCTCTAAAATACGAGCAGTACTTC.

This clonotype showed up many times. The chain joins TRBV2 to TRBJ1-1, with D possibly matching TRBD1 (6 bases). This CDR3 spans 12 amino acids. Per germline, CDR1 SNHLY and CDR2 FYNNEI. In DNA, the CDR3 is TGTGTCGGGGGGGCCCAGAACACTGAAGCTTTCTTT. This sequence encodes CVGGAQNTEAFF.

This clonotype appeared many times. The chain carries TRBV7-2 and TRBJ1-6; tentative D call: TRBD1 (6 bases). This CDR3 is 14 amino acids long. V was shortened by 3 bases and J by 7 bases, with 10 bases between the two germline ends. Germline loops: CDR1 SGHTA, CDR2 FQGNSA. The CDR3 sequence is CASSFGQPNSPLHF. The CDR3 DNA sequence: TGTGCCAGCAGCTTCGGACAGCCCAATTCACCCCTCCACTTT. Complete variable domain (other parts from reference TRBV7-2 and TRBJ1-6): GAGVSQSPSNKVTEKGKDVELRCDPISGHTALYWYRQSLGQGLEFLIYFQGNSAPDKSGLPSDRFSAERTGGSVSTLTIQRTQQEDSAVYLCASSFGQPNSPLHFGNGTRLTVT.

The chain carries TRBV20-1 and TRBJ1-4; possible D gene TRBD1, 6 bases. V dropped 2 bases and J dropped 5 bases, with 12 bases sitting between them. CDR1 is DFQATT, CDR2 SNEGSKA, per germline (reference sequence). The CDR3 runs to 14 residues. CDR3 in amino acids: CSARFRGLNEKLFF. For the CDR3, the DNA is TGCAGTGCTAGATTTAGGGGGTTGAATGAAAAACTGTTTTTT.

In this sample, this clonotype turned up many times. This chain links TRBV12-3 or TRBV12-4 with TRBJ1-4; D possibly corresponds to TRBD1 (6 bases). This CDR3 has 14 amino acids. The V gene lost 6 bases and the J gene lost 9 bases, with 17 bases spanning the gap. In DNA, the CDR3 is TGTGCCAGCAGCCCAGGGGCCGAGCTGAAAAAACTGTTTTTT. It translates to CASSPGAELKKLFF.

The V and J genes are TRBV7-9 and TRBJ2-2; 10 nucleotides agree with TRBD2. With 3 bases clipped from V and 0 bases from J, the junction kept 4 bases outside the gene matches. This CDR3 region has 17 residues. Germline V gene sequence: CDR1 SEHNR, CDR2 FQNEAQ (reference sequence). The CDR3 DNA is TGTGCCAGCAGCTTTTTAACTAGCGGGACGAACACCGGGGAGCTGTTTTTT. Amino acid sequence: CASSFLTSGTNTGELFF.

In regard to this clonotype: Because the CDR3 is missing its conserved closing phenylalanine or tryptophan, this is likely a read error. The CDR3 protein is CASRWSTGELFL. CDR3 nucleotide sequence: TGCGCCAGCAGATGGTCCACCGGGGAGCTGTTTCTT. The rearrangement uses TRBV5-1 and TRBJ2-2; no firm D call. Germline V gene sequence: CDR1 SGHRS, CDR2 YFSETQ. Deletions cut 5 bases from V and 4 bases from J, with 6 bases between. The CDR3 loop spans 12 amino acids.

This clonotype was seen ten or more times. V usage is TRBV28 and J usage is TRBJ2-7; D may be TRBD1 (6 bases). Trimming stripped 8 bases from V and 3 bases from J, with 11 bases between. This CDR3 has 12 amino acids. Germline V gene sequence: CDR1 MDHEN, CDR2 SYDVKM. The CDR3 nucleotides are TGTGCCAGCGGCCAACAGGGCTACGAGCAGTACTTC. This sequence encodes CASGQQGYEQYF.

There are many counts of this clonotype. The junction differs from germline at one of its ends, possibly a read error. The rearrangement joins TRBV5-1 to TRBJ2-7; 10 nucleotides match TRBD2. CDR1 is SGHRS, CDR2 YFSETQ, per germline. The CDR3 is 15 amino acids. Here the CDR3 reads CASSPGLASSYEQYF. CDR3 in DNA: TGTGCCAGCAGCCCGGGACTAGCGAGCTCCTACGAGCAGTACTTC.

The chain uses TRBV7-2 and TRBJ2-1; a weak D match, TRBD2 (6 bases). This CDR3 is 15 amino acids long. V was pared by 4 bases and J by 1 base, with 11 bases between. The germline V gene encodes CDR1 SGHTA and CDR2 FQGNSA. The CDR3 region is CASSSSGLSYNEQFF. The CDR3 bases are TGTGCCAGCAGCTCGAGCGGGTTGTCCTACAATGAGCAGTTCTTC.

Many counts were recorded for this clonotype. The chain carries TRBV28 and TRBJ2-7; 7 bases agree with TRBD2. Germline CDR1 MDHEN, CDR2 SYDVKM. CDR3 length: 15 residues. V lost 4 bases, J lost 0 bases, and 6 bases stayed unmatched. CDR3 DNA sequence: TGTGCCAGCAGTTCAAGGACTAGAAGCTCCTACGAGCAGTACTTC. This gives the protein CASSSRTRSSYEQYF. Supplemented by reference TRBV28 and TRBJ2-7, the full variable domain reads DVKVTQSSRYLVKRTGEKVFLECVQDMDHENMFWYRQDPGLGLRLIYFSYDVKMKEKGDIPEGYSVSREKKERFSLILESASTNQTSMYLCASSSRTRSSYEQYFGPGTRLTVT.

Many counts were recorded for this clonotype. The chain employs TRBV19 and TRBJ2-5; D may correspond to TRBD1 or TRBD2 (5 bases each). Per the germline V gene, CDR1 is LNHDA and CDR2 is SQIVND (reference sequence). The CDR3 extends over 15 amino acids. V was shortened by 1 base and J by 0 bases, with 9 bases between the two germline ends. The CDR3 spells CASSIGGTYQETQYF. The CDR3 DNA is TGTGCCAGTAGTATAGGAGGGACGTACCAAGAGACCCAGTACTTC.

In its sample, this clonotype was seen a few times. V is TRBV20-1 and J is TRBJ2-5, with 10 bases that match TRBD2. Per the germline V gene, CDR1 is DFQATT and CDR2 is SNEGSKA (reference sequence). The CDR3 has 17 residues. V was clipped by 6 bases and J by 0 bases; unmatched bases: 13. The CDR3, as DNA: TGCAGTGCGGATGGGACTAGCGCCGAAGAGTACCAAGAGACCCAGTACTTC. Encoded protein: CSADGTSAEEYQETQYF.

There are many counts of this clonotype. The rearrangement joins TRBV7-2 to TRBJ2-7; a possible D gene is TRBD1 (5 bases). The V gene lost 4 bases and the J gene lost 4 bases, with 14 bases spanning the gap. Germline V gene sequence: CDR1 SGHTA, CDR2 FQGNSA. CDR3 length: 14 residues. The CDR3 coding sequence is TGTGCCAGCAGCTCACAGGCCCGGGCTTACGAGCAGTACTTC. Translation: CASSSQARAYEQYF.

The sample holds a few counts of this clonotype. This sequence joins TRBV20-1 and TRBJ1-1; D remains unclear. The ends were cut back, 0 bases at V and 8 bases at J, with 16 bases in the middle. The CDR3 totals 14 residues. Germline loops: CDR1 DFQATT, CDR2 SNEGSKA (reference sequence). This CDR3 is CSARDHFERAEAFF. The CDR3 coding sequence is TGCAGTGCTAGAGATCACTTTGAGCGCGCCGAAGCTTTCTTT.

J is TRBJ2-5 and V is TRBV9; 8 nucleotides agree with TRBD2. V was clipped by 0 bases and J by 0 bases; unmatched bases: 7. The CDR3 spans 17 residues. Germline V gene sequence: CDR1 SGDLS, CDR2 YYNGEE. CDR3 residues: CASSVGAGGRYQETQYF. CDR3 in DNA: TGTGCCAGCAGCGTAGGGGCGGGGGGCCGGTACCAAGAGACCCAGTACTTC.

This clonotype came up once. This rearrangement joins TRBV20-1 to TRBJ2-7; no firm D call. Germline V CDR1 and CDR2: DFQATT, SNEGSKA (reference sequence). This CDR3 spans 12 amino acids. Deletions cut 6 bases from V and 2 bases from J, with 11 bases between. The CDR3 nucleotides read TGCAGTGCAAAGGACCCTACCTACGAGCAGTACTTC. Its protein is CSAKDPTYEQYF.

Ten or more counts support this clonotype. The CDR3 nucleotides are TGTGCCAGCAGTTTAAATAGCGGGACAGTACTCGAGCAGTACTTC. Protein product: CASSLNSGTVLEQYF. The chain joins TRBV27 to TRBJ2-7; D is possibly TRBD2 (8 bases). V lost 2 bases and J 6 bases, leaving 17 bases between the germline ends. Per the germline V gene, CDR1 is MNHEY and CDR2 is SMNVEV (reference sequence). This CDR3 is 15 amino acids long.

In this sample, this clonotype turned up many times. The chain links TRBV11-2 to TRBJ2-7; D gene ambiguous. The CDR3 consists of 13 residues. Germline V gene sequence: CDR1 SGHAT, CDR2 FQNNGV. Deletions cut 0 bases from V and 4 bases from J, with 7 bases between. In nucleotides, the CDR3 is TGTGCCAGCAGCTTAGATCTGGGATACGAGCAGTACTTC. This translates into CASSLDLGYEQYF.

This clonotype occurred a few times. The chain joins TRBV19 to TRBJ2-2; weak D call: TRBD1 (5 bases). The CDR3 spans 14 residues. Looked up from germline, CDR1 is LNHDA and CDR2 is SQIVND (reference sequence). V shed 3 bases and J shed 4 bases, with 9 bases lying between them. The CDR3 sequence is CASSMGHGTGELFF. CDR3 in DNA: TGTGCCAGTAGTATGGGGCATGGCACCGGGGAGCTGTTTTTT.

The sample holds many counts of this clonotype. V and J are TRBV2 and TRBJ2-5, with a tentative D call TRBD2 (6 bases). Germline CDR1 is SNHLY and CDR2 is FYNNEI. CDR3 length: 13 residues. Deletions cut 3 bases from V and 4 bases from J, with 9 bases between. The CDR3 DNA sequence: TGTGCCAGCAGTGACCAGGGAGGAGAGACCCAGTACTTC. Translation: CASSDQGGETQYF.